Listed here are 20 T cell receptor beta chains from one sample, sequenced in a study of cytomegalovirus exposure and HLA in healthy donors. TCRdb keeps only in-frame clones here, not all; method: immunoSEQ multiplex PCR. The sample consists of approximately 180,000 clones, roughly 86% of them appearing once. Sequenced: PBMCs. These receptor sequences come from a man in his late teens or twenties in good health and CMV-seropositive.

The J gene is TRBJ2-1, the V gene TRBV15; 9 positions agree with TRBD1. The CDR3 has 15 residues. J was trimmed by 4 bases and V by 7 bases; bases with no gene match: 8. Germline assignment: CDR1 LNHNV and CDR2 YYDKDF (reference sequence). CDR3 DNA sequence: TGTGCCACCACCACAGACAGGGGGAGATACAATGAGCAGTTCTTC. This codes for CATTTDRGRYNEQFF.

The chain links TRBV7-9 to TRBJ2-3, with D possibly TRBD2 on 6 matching bases. The CDR3 contains 17 residues. V lost 4 bases, J lost 3 bases, and 20 bases lay in between. Germline loops: CDR1 SEHNR, CDR2 FQNEAQ (reference sequence). Here the CDR3 DNA reads TGTGCCAGCAGCTCCCCCGTGGGGGGTGTAAGAACAGATACGCAGTATTTT. Translating gives CASSSPVGGVRTDTQYF.

The rearrangement links TRBV28 to TRBJ2-1, with 8 positions matching TRBD1. The germline V gene has CDR1 MDHEN and CDR2 SYDVKM. Trimming removed 7 bases from V and 6 bases from J; junction bases left unmatched: 5. The CDR3 is made up of 13 amino acids. The CDR3 nucleotides are TGTGCCAGCACCCCGGGACAGGTCAATGAGCAGTTCTTC. Its translation is CASTPGQVNEQFF.

The chain is built from TRBV19 and TRBJ1-5, with D perhaps TRBD1 (5 bases). Deletions cut 5 bases from V and 0 bases from J, with 8 bases between. The CDR3 loop spans 14 amino acids. Germline values: CDR1 LNHDA, CDR2 SQIVND (reference sequence). CDR3 loop: CASSQGNSNQPQHF. CDR3 sequence (DNA): TGTGCCAGTAGTCAGGGAAATAGCAATCAGCCCCAGCATTTT.

The chain employs TRBV27 and TRBJ1-1; D is undetermined. Per germline, CDR1 MNHEY and CDR2 SMNVEV (reference sequence). CDR3 length equals 15 residues. V dropped 4 bases and J dropped 1 base, with 13 bases sitting between them. The CDR3 DNA reads as TGTGCCAGCAGTTCCTATGGAGGAGGGAACACTGAAGCTTTCTTT. This sequence encodes CASSSYGGGNTEAFF.

This clone was seen only once. The CDR3 DNA follows: TGCGCCAGCAGCCAAGAGCCATTTAGAGGCAATGAGCAGTTCTTC. Protein product: CASSQEPFRGNEQFF. This sequence joins TRBV4-1 and TRBJ2-1; D uncertain. This CDR3 has 15 residues. The germline gives CDR1 MGHRA, CDR2 YSYEKL. Trimming took off 0 bases at V and 6 bases at J, with 12 bases between the two ends.

The chain has TRBV21-1 and TRBJ1-5. TRBV21-1 is assigned pseudogene status. The CDR3 totals 17 residues. CDR3 in DNA: TGTGCCAGCAGCAAAGCGCAGGAGGGGTCCTTCCCCGGGTCCCAGCATTTT. Protein: CASSKAQEGSFPGSQHF.

V gene TRBV27 combines with J gene TRBJ1-2, with no clear D. The V gene lost 5 bases and the J gene lost 8 bases, with 15 bases spanning the gap. This CDR3 comprises 13 residues. Germline V gene lookup returns CDR1 MNHEY and CDR2 SMNVEV (reference sequence). As DNA, the CDR3 is TGTGCCAGCAGTACCCCCAGCGGATCCGGCTACACCTTC. Encoded protein: CASSTPSGSGYTF.

This chain joins TRBV28 and TRBJ2-3, with unresolved D. Germline V gives CDR1 MDHEN, CDR2 SYDVKM. The CDR3 extends over 13 amino acids. Trimming took 5 bases from V and 6 from J, leaving 12 bases between them. Written as DNA, the CDR3 is TGTGCCAGCAGTCTGGTGGGCAGGGATACGCAGTATTTT. Amino acids: CASSLVGRDTQYF.

This sequence joins TRBV4-3 and TRBJ1-2; TRBD1 aligns across 8 bases. Germline CDR1 LGHNA, CDR2 YSLEER. The CDR3 extends over 14 amino acids. Trimming took 4 bases from V and 7 from J; bases not matched to a gene: 8. This CDR3 reads CASSPEGQGFGYTF. CDR3 in DNA: TGCGCCAGCAGCCCAGAAGGACAGGGATTTGGCTACACCTTC.

This chain connects TRBV18 to TRBJ2-5; 9 nucleotides match TRBD1. After removal of 8 bases from V and 1 base from J, the junction contained 2 bases not matched to a gene. This CDR3 comprises 13 residues. CDR1 is KGHSH, CDR2 LQKENI, per germline. DNA for the CDR3: TGTGCCAGCCGGACAGGGGTCCAAGAGACCCAGTACTTC. Its translation: CASRTGVQETQYF.

The rearrangement links TRBV30 to TRBJ2-3, with D maybe TRBD2 (5 bases). Germline CDR1 is GTSNPN and CDR2 is SVGIG (reference sequence). The CDR3 covers 14 residues. V dropped 4 bases and J dropped 2 bases, with 13 bases sitting between them. CDR3 in amino acids: CAWNTGFPTDTQYF. CDR3 nucleotide sequence: TGTGCCTGGAACACGGGGTTCCCCACAGATACGCAGTATTTT.

This chain connects TRBV2 to TRBJ2-5, with 9 bases that match TRBD1. The V segment lost 4 bases and the J segment 4 bases; nucleotides outside the gene matches: 4. The CDR3 sequence is 14 residues long. The germline V gene has CDR1 SNHLY and CDR2 FYNNEI. The CDR3 nucleotides are TGTGCCAGCAGTGCGGACAGGGGAGGAGAGACCCAGTACTTC. Translation: CASSADRGGETQYF. The full variable domain, with the rest looked up from reference TRBV2 and TRBJ2-5, is EPEVTQTPSHQVTQMGQEVILRCVPISNHLYFYWYRQILGQKVEFLVSFYNNEISEKSEIFDDQFSVERPDGSNFTLKIRSTKLEDSAMYFCASSADRGGETQYFGPGTRLLVL.

CDR3 bases: TGTGCCAGCAGTTTGGGGGGGCGCGGCACTGAAGCTTTCTTT. Residues: CASSLGGRGTEAFF. The chain carries TRBV27 and TRBJ1-1; possible D gene TRBD1, 6 bases. The CDR3 totals 14 residues. Germline V gives CDR1 MNHEY, CDR2 SMNVEV (reference sequence). Trimming removed 3 bases at V and 4 bases at J, with 12 bases between.

This clone was counted only a few times. The chain employs TRBV14 and TRBJ2-7; maybe TRBD2 (5 bases). The CDR3 runs to 14 residues. The germline gives CDR1 SGHDN, CDR2 FVKESK. The V end lost 4 bases, the J end lost 4 bases, and 14 bases lay between the germline ends. The CDR3 sequence is CASSPQLGTYEQYF. CDR3 nucleotide sequence: TGTGCCAGCAGCCCACAACTAGGAACTTACGAGCAGTACTTC.

This chain joins TRBV5-5 and TRBJ1-1, with D possibly TRBD1 on 6 matching bases. The CDR3 length is 20 residues. The germline gives CDR1 SGHKS, CDR2 YYEKEE (reference sequence). With 2 bases removed from V and 4 bases from J, the gap between germline ends came to 30 bases. The CDR3 DNA reads as TGTGCCAGCAGCTTTTTGGACAGTTGGTTTGTGAAGGTTCGGAGCACTGAAGCTTTCTTT. Protein sequence: CASSFLDSWFVKVRSTEAFF. The variable domain in full, with the rest retrieved from reference TRBV5-5 and TRBJ1-1, is DAGVTQSPTHLIKTRGQQVTLRCSPISGHKSVSWYQQVLGQGPQFIFQYYEKEERGRGNFPDRFSARQFPNYSSELNVNALLLGDSALYLCASSFLDSWFVKVRSTEAFFGQGTRLTVV.

The chain carries TRBV5-4 and TRBJ2-1; the match to TRBD2 covers 8 bases. Germline CDR1 reads SGHNT; CDR2 reads YYREEE (reference sequence). Trimming removed 4 bases from V and 6 bases from J; junction bases left unmatched: 9. The CDR3 totals 15 residues. The CDR3 region is CASSGPGLEANEQFF. The CDR3 region has the DNA TGTGCCAGCAGCGGACCGGGACTAGAAGCCAATGAGCAGTTCTTC.

The chain combines TRBV5-4 with TRBJ2-7, with D possibly TRBD2 on 6 matching bases. CDR3 length: 14 residues. Trimming left V 0 bases short and J 3 bases short, with 10 bases between. CDR1 and CDR2 (germline): SGHNT, YYREEE (reference sequence). The chain's CDR3 is CASSLDPEGYEQYF. The CDR3 DNA follows: TGTGCCAGCAGCTTGGACCCGGAGGGCTACGAGCAGTACTTC.

As for this clone: An end of the junction does not agree with germline; a read error may underlie this. This rearrangement joins TRBV5-6 to TRBJ2-1; D may be TRBD2 (7 bases). Germline V lookup: CDR1 SGHDT, CDR2 YYEEEE. The length of the CDR3 is 14 residues. The CDR3 bases are TGTGCCAGCAGTTTGGGGGGGCCTTGGGGTGAGCAGTTCTTC. It codes for CASSLGGPWGEQFF.

The V gene is TRBV6-1, the J gene TRBJ2-7, with D possibly being TRBD2 (6 bases). The CDR3 extends over 17 amino acids. V gave up 3 bases and J gave up 3 bases, with 21 bases separating them. CDR1 and CDR2 (germline): MNHNS, SASEGT. CDR3 sequence (DNA): TGTGCCAGCAGTGAGGGTCGGAGGGCCGAGAGTTACTACGAGCAGTACTTC. As protein: CASSEGRRAESYYEQYF.